A single sample is the source of the 3 T cell receptor beta chains below, sequenced in a study of beta chain features in type 1 diabetes. Study results and caveats: Shortening that was moderate but significant affected the TCRB CDR3s of Type 1 diabetes patients in all four CD4+ subsets.

The whole isolated RNA underwent reverse transcription, so sequencing captured expressed TCRB transcripts. The repertoire was sequenced with immunoSEQ multiplex PCR; TCRdb's copy has only in-frame clones and lacks some. Of fewer than 350,000 clones in the sample, 14% to 15% were seen once. Antigens of these TCRs are unknown. The sample consisted of naive CD4+ T cells from blood. The receptors were sampled from a young man with type 1 diabetes.

This clone came up a few times. The chain carries TRBV2 and TRBJ2-7; TRBD2 matches at 9 bases. Germline CDR1 SNHLY, CDR2 FYNNEI. With 3 bases clipped from V and 5 bases from J, the junction kept 5 bases outside the gene matches. The CDR3 has 14 amino acids. In DNA, the CDR3 is TGTGCCAGCAGTGACGGGGTAGCGGGAGACGAGCAGTACTTC. Its translation: CASSDGVAGDEQYF.

This clone occurred a few times. The V call is TRBV7-2, the J call TRBJ2-7, with 7 bases matching TRBD1. V shed 5 bases, J shed 3 bases, and the junction held 10 bases outside the gene matches. CDR3 length: 15 amino acids. Germline V CDR1 and CDR2: SGHTA, FQGNSA. For the CDR3, the DNA is TGTGCCAGCAGCGAGAGACAGGGTTTGAGCTACGAGCAGTACTTC. Translated, it gives CASSERQGLSYEQYF. Full variable domain (missing parts from reference TRBV7-2 and TRBJ2-7): GAGVSQSPSNKVTEKGKDVELRCDPISGHTALYWYRQSLGQGLEFLIYFQGNSAPDKSGLPSDRFSAERTGGSVSTLTIQRTQQEDSAVYLCASSERQGLSYEQYFGPGTRLTVT.

The rearrangement joins TRBV28 to TRBJ2-7; weak D call: TRBD2 (5 bases). CDR3 length: 14 amino acids. The germline V gene has CDR1 MDHEN and CDR2 SYDVKM. Trimming removed 6 bases from V and 2 bases from J, with 14 bases in between. This chain's CDR3 is CASSLPDGAYEQYF. CDR3 in DNA: TGTGCCAGCAGCCTCCCGGACGGGGCCTACGAGCAGTACTTC.